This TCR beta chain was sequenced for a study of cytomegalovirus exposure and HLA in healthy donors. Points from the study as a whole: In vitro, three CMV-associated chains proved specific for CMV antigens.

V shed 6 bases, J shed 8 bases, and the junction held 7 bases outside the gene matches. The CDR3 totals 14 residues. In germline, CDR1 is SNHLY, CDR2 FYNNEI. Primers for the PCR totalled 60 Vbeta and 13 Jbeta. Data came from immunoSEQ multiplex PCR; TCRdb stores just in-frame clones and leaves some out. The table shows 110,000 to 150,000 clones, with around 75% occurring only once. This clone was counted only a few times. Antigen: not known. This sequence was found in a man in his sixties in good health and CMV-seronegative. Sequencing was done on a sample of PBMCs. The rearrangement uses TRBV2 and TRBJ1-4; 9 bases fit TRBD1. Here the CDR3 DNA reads TGTGCCAGCAGCGACAGGGGGATATTCGAAAAACTGTTTTTT. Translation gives CASSDRGIFEKLFF.